These T cell receptor beta chains were read from a single sample in a study of graft-versus-host responses after intestinal transplantation. Assay: immunoSEQ multiplex PCR; the TCRdb copy retains only in-frame clones and omits some. This sample has 11,000 to 15,000 clones, with 33% found just once. Sequencing used alloreactive CD8+ T cells from a mixed lymphocyte reaction culture, obtained before intestinal transplant. The receptors stem from a human patient who received an intestinal transplant. The CDR3 runs from the conserved cysteine through the conserved F or W.

j_gene,len,v_gene,CDR3aa
TRBJ2-7,14,TRBV27,CASSFGTGGSEQYF
TRBJ1-5,14,TRBV6-6,CASSPPRGNQPQHF
TRBJ2-1,16,TRBV25-1,CASSPSGGRSYNEQFF
TRBJ1-1,15,TRBV28,CASSLWGAPNTEAFF
TRBJ1-6,17,TRBV9,CASSPQGEEAPGSPLHF
TRBJ2-1,15,TRBV11-2,CASSLLAGGPNEQFF
TRBJ2-2,12,TRBV29-1,CSVARVTGELFF
TRBJ1-2,12,TRBV7-9,CASSLGTGRYTF
TRBJ2-7,14,TRBV4-1,CASSQEEQFYEQYF
TRBJ1-2,14,TRBV7-9,CASSAPPGNYGYTF
TRBJ2-5,15,TRBV10-2,CASSETSLTWETQYF
TRBJ2-2,11,TRBV6-1,CATLEGGELFF
TRBJ2-3,16,TRBV7-9,CASSHGGGGLGDTQYF
TRBJ1-4,14,TRBV11-2,CASSSPGGDEKLFF
TRBJ1-2,16,TRBV4-3,CASSQDRAGDYNGYTF
TRBJ2-3,15,TRBV9,CASSVDGTATDTQYF
TRBJ2-7,13,TRBV29-1,CSVVTGSSYEQYF
TRBJ1-2,13,TRBV30,CAWSVGHSYGYTF
TRBJ1-2,14,TRBV5-8,CASSQDKRHYGYTF
TRBJ1-4,15,TRBV6-5,CASSYSDSLEEKLFF
TRBJ1-1,15,TRBV6-5,CASSYSTGLGTEAFF
TRBJ1-6,16,TRBV12-5,CASGFGTGVTGSPLHF
TRBJ1-1,14,TRBV27,CASRDRGQNTEAFF
TRBJ2-7,14,TRBV4-2,CASSQEGQSYEQYF
TRBJ1-1,14,TRBV30,CAWVDWTGLTEAFF
TRBJ2-1,15,TRBV30,CAWSVGAGLHNEQFF